This passage covers 32 T cell receptor beta chains from one sample sequenced in a study of blood T cell repertoires in COVID-19 (TCRdb year 2020). The library was prepared using the immunoSEQ multiplex PCR assay. Imported from immuneACCESS, the table was reduced by TCRdb to in-frame sequences with V and J called. These copies leave out some clones; in studies compared against another copy, an unresolved V gene accounts for under half, and the cause of the remainder is not known. The sample table records roughly 300,000 clones; about 85% of these occur just once. Clones ranked in the top ten supply about 14% of the sample. The sample was peripheral blood. The receptors here all came from a human donor in a cohort sampled during active COVID-19.

The chain couples TRBV4-3 to TRBJ2-3; possibly TRBD2 for D (6 bases). Germline V gene data show CDR1 as LGHNA and CDR2 as YSLEER. The CDR3 length is 16 residues. V was trimmed by 0 bases and J by 6 bases, leaving 16 bases between them. In DNA form, the CDR3 reads TGCGCCAGCAGCCAAGATGTCTTGGAGGGTAGGGATACGCAGTATTTT. Amino acids: CASSQDVLEGRDTQYF.

This clone was recorded a few times. The CDR3 protein is CASSAQLGGTGELFF. The DNA for the CDR3 is TGTGCCAGCAGCGCACAACTAGGAGGTACCGGGGAGCTGTTTTTT. The V call is TRBV11-2, the J call TRBJ2-2; D is possibly TRBD2 (5 bases). Per germline, CDR1 SGHAT and CDR2 FQNNGV. With 5 bases removed from V and 5 bases from J, the gap between germline ends came to 15 bases. The CDR3 runs 15 residues.

In DNA, the CDR3 is TGTGCCAGCTCACCCTCGACAGGGGAACTCGAGCAGTACTTC. It specifies CASSPSTGELEQYF. V and J are TRBV18 and TRBJ2-7; TRBD1 matches at 8 bases. Germline V gives CDR1 KGHSH, CDR2 LQKENI. The CDR3 has 14 residues. V shed 3 bases and J 6 bases; nucleotides not matched to a gene: 7. Filled out from reference TRBV18 and TRBJ2-7, the complete variable domain reads NAGVMQNPRHLVRRRGQEARLRCSPMKGHSHVYWYRQLPEEGLKFMVYLQKENIIDESGMPKERFSAEFPKEGPSILRIQQVVRGDSAAYFCASSPSTGELEQYFGPGTRLTVT.

The chain's CDR3 is CASSPAVLQETQYF. In nucleotides, the CDR3 is TGTGCCAGCTCACCAGCGGTCCTCCAAGAGACCCAGTACTTC. This chain links TRBV18 with TRBJ2-5; no clear D. This CDR3 contains 14 residues. V lost 2 bases, J lost 1 base, and 8 bases lay in between. From germline, CDR1 is KGHSH and CDR2 LQKENI.

The chain combines TRBV24-1 with TRBJ2-2; 9 bases match TRBD1. CDR3 length: 14 residues. Looked up from germline, CDR1 is KGHDR and CDR2 is SFDVKD. V lost 9 bases, J lost 6 bases, and 7 bases stayed unmatched. The CDR3 reads CATGTGNIAGELFF. CDR3 bases: TGTGCCACCGGGACAGGGAATATCGCCGGGGAGCTGTTTTTT.

This chain joins TRBV27 and TRBJ2-7; 8 bases align to TRBD2. The trim removed 6 bases at V and 2 bases at J, leaving 9 bases unmatched. CDR1 and CDR2 from the germline V gene are MNHEY and SMNVEV (reference sequence). There are 15 residues in the CDR3. DNA of the CDR3: TGTGCCAGCAGATCCTTCCAGCGGGGGACCTACGAGCAGTACTTC. Encoded protein: CASRSFQRGTYEQYF.

The V call is TRBV3-1 (or the pseudogene TRBV3-2), the J call TRBJ2-7, with D perhaps matching TRBD2 (6 bases). The V end lost 4 bases, the J end lost 0 bases, and 13 bases lay between the germline ends. Germline values: CDR1 LGHDT, CDR2 YNNKEL (reference sequence). CDR3 length: 15 amino acids. The CDR3 coding sequence is TGTGCCAGCAGCCGGAGCGGGTTTAGCTCCTACGAGCAGTACTTC. It specifies CASSRSGFSSYEQYF.

The V and J genes are TRBV23-1 and TRBJ2-5; a weak D match, TRBD2 (6 bases). TRBV23-1 is an ORF, with its function uncertain. This CDR3 spans 12 amino acids. Trimming shortened V by 10 bases and J by 4 bases, and 13 bases separated the two germline ends. CDR3 DNA: TGCGCCAACCCCCGGGGGAGAGAGACCCAGTACTTC. Protein: CANPRGRETQYF.

The rearrangement joins TRBV5-6 to TRBJ2-7; TRBD2 matches 11 bases. Unmatched junction bases numbered 8, after V lost 0 bases and J lost 9 bases. This CDR3 comprises 15 residues. In germline, CDR1 is SGHDT, CDR2 YYEEEE. The CDR3 protein is CASSLAGLAADMQYF. The CDR3 coding sequence is TGTGCCAGCAGCTTGGCGGGACTAGCGGCCGACATGCAGTACTTC.

The V call is TRBV6-5, the J call TRBJ1-5; D gene ambiguous. This CDR3 has 14 residues. The germline V gene has CDR1 MNHEY and CDR2 SVGAGI. V dropped 8 bases and J dropped 0 bases, with 11 bases sitting between them. CDR3 DNA sequence: TGTGCCAGCGGGCAGGTTTATAGCAATCAGCCCCAGCATTTT. As protein: CASGQVYSNQPQHF.

CDR3 residues: CASSSHYRGTEAFF. The DNA of the CDR3 is TGTGCCAGCAGTTCCCATTACAGGGGCACTGAAGCTTTCTTT. The chain carries TRBV28 and TRBJ1-1, with 7 bases matching TRBD1. Germline trimming cut 4 bases from V and 4 bases from J; bases unmatched to any gene: 6. Germline assignment: CDR1 MDHEN and CDR2 SYDVKM. This CDR3 contains 14 residues.

The chain has TRBV27 and TRBJ1-2, with D possibly matching TRBD1 (6 bases). The germline gives CDR1 MNHEY, CDR2 SMNVEV (reference sequence). The CDR3 covers 13 residues. Trimming pared 6 bases from V and 6 bases from J, leaving 14 bases between. The CDR3 sequence: CASRGWGRDGYTF. The DNA of the CDR3 is TGTGCCAGCAGGGGTTGGGGGCGAGATGGCTACACCTTC.

This chain uses TRBV11-2 with TRBJ2-2; D gene ambiguous. The germline gives CDR1 SGHAT, CDR2 FQNNGV. This CDR3 comprises 15 residues. Trimming took off 6 bases at V and 3 bases at J, with 14 bases between the two ends. The CDR3 DNA follows: TGTGCCAGCAGGGAGTCTATCGTGCACACCGGGGAGCTGTTTTTT. Translation: CASRESIVHTGELFF.

V is TRBV15 and J is TRBJ2-2; D is ambiguous. The CDR3 covers 13 residues. CDR1 is LNHNV and CDR2 is YYDKDF in the germline V gene (reference sequence). The V gene lost 11 bases and the J gene lost 7 bases, with 17 bases spanning the gap. The CDR3 spells CAASTTLGGELFF. The CDR3 nucleotides read TGTGCCGCAAGCACGACTTTGGGCGGGGAGCTGTTTTTT.

The J gene is TRBJ1-2, the V gene TRBV5-1; D is unresolved. V lost 0 bases to trimming and J lost 4 bases, with 13 bases between them. In germline, CDR1 is SGHRS, CDR2 YFSETQ. The CDR3 has 15 amino acids. CDR3 nucleotides: TGCGCCAGCAGCTTGGCTTCAGGCCTCTTCTATGGCTACACCTTC. Translating it yields CASSLASGLFYGYTF.

The rearrangement links TRBV3-1 (or the pseudogene TRBV3-2) to TRBJ1-2; D gene ambiguous. The length of the CDR3 is 15 residues. Germline V gives CDR1 LGHDT, CDR2 YNNKEL (reference sequence). Trimming stripped 5 bases from V and 5 bases from J, with 18 bases between. The CDR3 DNA sequence: TGTGCCAGCAGCTCTACTACGAATCGCGGATATGGCTACACCTTC. Translating it yields CASSSTTNRGYGYTF.

The chain couples TRBV27 to TRBJ2-7; possibly TRBD1 for D (7 bases). This CDR3 has 14 residues. Trimming took 4 bases from V and 6 from J, leaving 16 bases between them. The germline V gene encodes CDR1 MNHEY and CDR2 SMNVEV (reference sequence). CDR3 nucleotide sequence: TGTGCCAGCAGTTGGCGACAGGGAGGCCGCGAGCAGTACTTC. It translates to CASSWRQGGREQYF.

Details on this clone: This sample includes further DNA sequences coding for the same CDR3. The chain combines TRBV14 with TRBJ2-2; D unclear. Germline V gives CDR1 SGHDN, CDR2 FVKESK. The length of the CDR3 is 13 residues. Trimming shortened V by 0 bases and J by 4 bases, and 3 bases separated the two germline ends. CDR3 coding DNA: TGTGCCAGCAGCCAAGATCGCACCGGGGAGCTGTTTTTT. Protein product: CASSQDRTGELFF.

V is TRBV4-1 and J is TRBJ2-7; 10 bases line up with TRBD2. CDR3 size: 16 residues. Germline values: CDR1 MGHRA, CDR2 YSYEKL. The V gene end was trimmed by 0 bases and the J gene end by 4 bases; junction bases not matched to a gene: 6. The CDR3 coding sequence is TGCGCCAGCAGCCAAGATGTCACTAGCGGGACATACGAGCAGTACTTC. This encodes CASSQDVTSGTYEQYF.

The chain joins TRBV7-9 to TRBJ1-4, with TRBD1 matching 7 bases. Germline V lookup: CDR1 SEHNR, CDR2 FQNEAQ (reference sequence). The CDR3 contains 15 residues. The V segment lost 0 bases and the J segment 2 bases; nucleotides outside the gene matches: 0. The CDR3 region has the DNA TGTGCCAGCAGCTTAGCGGGACAGACTAATGAAAAACTGTTTTTT. It is translated as CASSLAGQTNEKLFF.

The V call is TRBV18, the J call TRBJ1-1; 9 bases are a match to TRBD1. The CDR3 contains 18 residues. Germline CDR1 and CDR2: KGHSH and LQKENI. Germline trimming cut 1 base from V and 3 bases from J; bases unmatched to any gene: 12. This CDR3 is CASSPRTRDRVLDTEAFF. Written as DNA, the CDR3 is TGTGCCAGCTCACCACGGACCCGGGACAGGGTTTTGGACACTGAAGCTTTCTTT.

The chain has TRBV20-1 and TRBJ2-3; 7 bases are a match to TRBD2. Germline V CDR1 and CDR2: DFQATT, SNEGSKA (reference sequence). With V trimmed by 3 bases and J by 13 bases, 7 bases remained unmatched. The CDR3 has 11 residues. For the CDR3, the DNA is TGCAGTGCTAGCGGACTAGTTGAGGAGTATTTT. It codes for CSASGLVEEYF.

This clone was recorded only once. This rearrangement joins TRBV9 to TRBJ2-3, with 10 bases matching TRBD2. The V and J ends lost 8 bases and 1 base, in that order; junction bases with no gene match: 7. The CDR3 spans 15 residues. Germline CDR1 is SGDLS and CDR2 is YYNGEE. CDR3 in amino acids: CARTLAGDCTDTQYF. CDR3 in DNA: TGTGCCAGAACTCTAGCGGGAGATTGCACAGATACGCAGTATTTT.

This chain links TRBV3-1 (or the pseudogene TRBV3-2) with TRBJ1-1; the match to TRBD1 covers 7 bases. Germline values: CDR1 LGHDT, CDR2 YNNKEL (reference sequence). V shed 3 bases, J shed 1 base, and the junction held 5 bases outside the gene matches. The CDR3 spans 15 residues. The CDR3 loop reads CASSHARQGNTEAFF. The DNA of the CDR3 is TGTGCCAGCAGCCATGCAAGACAGGGGAACACTGAAGCTTTCTTT.

The V and J genes are TRBV3-1 (or the pseudogene TRBV3-2) and TRBJ2-3; the match to TRBD1 covers 9 bases. The germline V gene encodes CDR1 LGHDT and CDR2 YNNKEL (reference sequence). The CDR3 is made up of 18 amino acids. With 3 bases clipped from V and 1 base from J, the junction kept 11 bases outside the gene matches. The CDR3 DNA reads TGTGCCAGCAGCCATTGGGGACAGGGTAATAGTGGCACAGATACGCAGTATTTT. It is translated as CASSHWGQGNSGTDTQYF.

The chain has TRBV6-1 and TRBJ1-1; 9 nucleotides align to TRBD1. The CDR3 is 18 amino acids. Germline V gene data show CDR1 as MNHNS and CDR2 as SASEGT. Trimming removed 3 bases from V and 4 bases from J; junction bases left unmatched: 15. DNA of the CDR3: TGTGCCAGCAGTGAGGGGAGGGGGACAGGGTTTTTCCGCACTGAAGCTTTCTTT. Protein: CASSEGRGTGFFRTEAFF.

The table lists this clone with a count of one. This chain connects TRBV7-2 to TRBJ2-1; D is unclear. V was shortened by 4 bases and J by 3 bases, with 13 bases between the two germline ends. Germline V gene lookup returns CDR1 SGHTA and CDR2 FQGNSA. The CDR3 sequence is 15 residues long. This chain's CDR3 is CASSSSAVVYNEQFF. The DNA of the CDR3 is TGTGCCAGCAGCTCCAGTGCGGTTGTCTACAATGAGCAGTTCTTC.

This clone was picked up one time. The chain uses TRBV19 and TRBJ1-4; possibly TRBD1 for D (6 bases). Trimming took 6 bases from V and 3 from J, leaving 17 bases between them. The V gene's germline CDR1 is LNHDA and CDR2 SQIVND (reference sequence). The CDR3 has 16 residues. The CDR3 sequence is CASRKQGRKANEKLFF. The CDR3 DNA is TGTGCCAGTAGGAAACAGGGCCGTAAGGCTAATGAAAAACTGTTTTTT.

This rearrangement joins TRBV7-8 to TRBJ2-1; TRBD2 is a possible D gene (5 bases). Trimming pared 5 bases from V and 9 bases from J, leaving 17 bases between. The CDR3 extends over 14 amino acids. Germline CDR1 SGHVS, CDR2 FQNEAQ. The DNA of the CDR3 is TGTGCCAGCAGCAAACCACCCCCACTAGTTGAGCAGTTCTTC. This gives the protein CASSKPPPLVEQFF.

The chain has TRBV6-5 and TRBJ1-1, with D maybe TRBD1 (6 bases). Trimming took 4 bases from V and 10 from J, leaving 13 bases between them. There are 12 residues in the CDR3. Germline loops: CDR1 MNHEY, CDR2 SVGAGI. The CDR3 is CASSLGGQPAFF. CDR3 DNA: TGTGCCAGCAGTTTGGGGGGGCAGCCAGCTTTCTTT.

The rearrangement links TRBV7-9 to TRBJ2-5; 7 bases are shared with TRBD1. Losses at the gene ends were 5 bases for V and 3 bases for J; bases not matched to a gene: 6. The CDR3 is made up of 14 amino acids. CDR1 is SEHNR and CDR2 is FQNEAQ in the germline V gene (reference sequence). The CDR3 loop is CASSLWDSKETQYF. DNA for the CDR3: TGTGCCAGCAGCCTTTGGGACAGCAAAGAGACCCAGTACTTC.

The V and J genes are TRBV7-8 and TRBJ2-1; TRBD1 aligns across 10 bases. The CDR3 has 17 residues. Germline loops: CDR1 SGHVS, CDR2 FQNEAQ. Germline trimming cut 1 base from V and 9 bases from J; bases unmatched to any gene: 12. The CDR3 DNA is TGTGCCAGCAGCTTAGAGAGAGCCGGGACAGGGGTCAGTGAGCAGTTCTTC. This codes for CASSLERAGTGVSEQFF.